This TCR beta chain stems from a study of blood T cell repertoires in COVID-19. As to this clone: This sample also contains other DNA sequences that code for the same CDR3.

Assay: immunoSEQ multiplex PCR; the TCRdb copy retains only in-frame clones and omits some. The data hold some 340,000 clones, with about 90% observed a single time. The ends were cut back, 5 bases at V and 4 bases at J, with 14 bases in the middle. The germline V gene has CDR1 SQVTM and CDR2 ANQGSEA. The length of the CDR3 is 13 residues. This clonotype originated in a woman younger than 45 who had recovered from COVID-19. Sequencing was done on a sample of PBMCs or T cells enriched from blood (not recorded which). V gene TRBV29-1 combines with J gene TRBJ1-2; D is unresolved. CDR3 bases: TGCAGCGTTCGTATCCCAGGCAGCTATGGCTACACCTTC. It encodes CSVRIPGSYGYTF.